This T cell receptor (beta chain) was sequenced in a study of molecular identifiers for immune sequencing clone quantification (dated 2018 in TCRdb). With respect to the entire study: In a replicate experiment, RNA from about 19,000 or 110,000 naive CD8 T cells was split into five aliquots, four of which were sequenced. This methods study benchmarked molecular-identifier clustering-based TCR repertoire sequencing (MIDCIRS) and TCR RNA copy counting, using CD8 T cells to do so. Here is what the overall study found, with its caveats: Spiked-in Jurkat TCR RNA equal to a single cell's worth was reported to be detectable even within 1,100,000 naive CD8 T cells. When barcode sub-clustering was left out, chimeric consensus sequences inflated TCR diversity, with chimeras reaching as high as 47%. Highly expanded clone sizes could be underestimated because identical TCR molecules may share a barcode. In CMV-specific effector cells, clones with more than 20 RNA copies accounted for over 98% of molecules, whereas in naive cells such clones accounted for under 1%. Modeling gave around 2.7 recovered TCR RNA copies per cell versus roughly 10 by digital PCR, implying 25% to 30% capture efficiency. The naive libraries included spiked-in Jurkat TCR RNA (under eleven copies' worth), and this Jurkat TCR RNA is not part of the donor repertoire.

Preparation of the library involved PCR. Instrument on record: Illumina HiSeq 4000. Bulk TCR libraries were made following a previously described method, with the TCR primers given in Table S5. Total RNA was purified with the Qiagen AllPrep DNA/RNA kit. Before analysis, reads from multiple sequencing runs of the same library were pooled. In the original analysis: Only reads with exact TCR constant sequence were kept, trimmed to 150 nt, and grouped by their 12-nt molecular barcodes. Reads in each barcode group were sub-clustered using a 15% Levenshtein threshold, and a quality-weighted consensus sequence was built for each RNA molecule. Non-functional sequences were filtered out, along with any lower-count sequence sitting one edit away from another sequence. On the basis of fitting two negative binomial distributions, barcode sub-clusters with fewer than 20% of the maximum read count were discarded. TCRdb ran its own pipeline on the public reads, namely fastp trimming at Q25 and MiXCR clone calling, and kept in-frame beta chains. Entries that share a CDR3 protein sequence are merged under the most common genes and DNA. For this entry, the V and J calls and clone size follow TCRdb and not the study's own pipeline. The sample yields roughly 6,000 distinct CDR3 sequences; 15% to 20% were counted once. The ten largest clones represent around 2.5% of the sample.

This clonotype has only one observation. Which antigen it targets is not known. Since a much larger clone is just one base distant, this may be a read error. V lost 3 bases and J lost 9 bases; the stretch between them is 14 bases long. The CDR3 numbers 14 residues from cysteine through phenylalanine. The only DNA kept is the CDR3, 42 bases in frame from the first base. Naive CD8 T cell libraries were made from 20,000 to 1,000,000 sorted cells using 10%, 30% or 50% of purified RNA. On a BD FACSAria II, naive CD8 T cells were FACS-sorted as CD8+CD4-CCR7+CD45RA+ and collected into RLT Plus buffer. To test detection sensitivity, Jurkat RNA equal to 9 to 10 TCR copies was added to samples of about 20,000-1,000,000 naive CD8 T cells. CD8 T cells were enriched using RosetteSep CD8+ T Cell Enrichment Cocktail and Ficoll-Paque, and the enriched cells then underwent ACK red cell lysis.

The clonotype originates from a human donor in good health. Some libraries in this study had Jurkat cell RNA spiked in. Sequencing was performed on naive CD8+ T cells from blood, with Jurkat cell RNA spiked in. The label giving this sample's cell subset or site can be read as: FACS-sorted CD8+CD4-CCR7+CD45RA+ naive T cells. The receptor chain draws on TRBV12-3 or TRBV12-4 and TRBJ2-2; the D gene is possibly TRBD2, with 5 bases matching. The CDR3 is CASSFTSHARELFF. The base sequence is TGTGCCAGCAGTTTTACTAGTCATGCCAGGGAGCTGTTTTTT.